Each of the 27 T cell receptor beta chains below was sequenced from the same sample in a study of blood T cell repertoires in COVID-19. Method: immunoSEQ multiplex PCR; TCRdb's copy keeps in-frame clones and lacks some. The sample records hundreds of thousands of clones, around 90% being singletons. The sequenced sample consisted of peripheral blood. The receptors stem from a human donor in a cohort sampled during active COVID-19.

This chain connects TRBV5-6 to TRBJ1-2; TRBD1 is a possible D gene (6 bases). The germline V and J ends were trimmed by 2 bases and 2 bases, with 19 bases remaining between them. Germline V gene data show CDR1 as SGHDT and CDR2 as YYEEEE. This CDR3 has 17 residues. The CDR3 DNA reads as TGTGCCAGCAGCTTTATTGGCCTTGCTGGGGGCAACTATGGCTACACCTTC. Translating gives CASSFIGLAGGNYGYTF.

The chain joins TRBV6-5 to TRBJ2-7; D is unclear. CDR1 and CDR2 from the germline V gene are MNHEY and SVGAGI. The V end lost 8 bases, the J end lost 6 bases, and 20 bases lay between the germline ends. The CDR3 totals 14 residues. This CDR3 is CASLRDAGVGEQYF. In nucleotides, the CDR3 is TGTGCCAGCCTTCGAGACGCCGGAGTGGGCGAGCAGTACTTC.

This chain connects TRBV6-5 to TRBJ2-3; 10 nucleotides agree with TRBD2. The CDR3 has 15 residues. V gave up 0 bases and J gave up 6 bases; unmatched junction bases: 3. Germline V lookup: CDR1 MNHEY, CDR2 SVGAGI. CDR3 coding DNA: TGTGCCAGCAGTTACTCGGCTAGCGGGGGTGATACGCAGTATTTT. Amino acid sequence: CASSYSASGGDTQYF.

This clone was seen more than once but under ten times. The chain carries TRBV3-1 (or the pseudogene TRBV3-2) and TRBJ1-1; D is unclear. The CDR3 consists of 12 residues. Germline CDR1 and CDR2: LGHDT and YNNKEL (reference sequence). V dropped 3 bases and J dropped 7 bases, with 9 bases sitting between them. Here the CDR3 reads CASSHRAREAFF. The CDR3 region has the DNA TGTGCCAGCAGCCACCGCGCACGTGAAGCTTTCTTT.

This chain uses TRBV19 with TRBJ2-5; tentative D call: TRBD1 (6 bases). Germline values: CDR1 LNHDA, CDR2 SQIVND (reference sequence). The CDR3 consists of 13 residues. V lost 6 bases and J 4 bases, leaving 12 bases between the germline ends. CDR3 nucleotide sequence: TGTGCCAGTAGCCCGGACAGAAGAGAGACCCAGTACTTC. Amino acid sequence: CASSPDRRETQYF.

The V call is TRBV5-1, the J call TRBJ1-4; 7 positions match TRBD1. The CDR3 sequence is 15 residues long. The germline V gene has CDR1 SGHRS and CDR2 YFSETQ. Unmatched junction bases numbered 11, after V lost 4 bases and J lost 8 bases. CDR3 protein: CASSPEGTVNEKLFF. The CDR3 DNA reads TGCGCCAGCAGCCCGGAAGGGACAGTTAACGAAAAACTGTTTTTT.

Comment on this clone: One end of the junction is discordant with germline, which a read error may explain. The V call is TRBV12-3 or TRBV12-4, the J call TRBJ1-1, with D uncertain. The CDR3 extends over 13 amino acids. CDR3 in DNA: TGTGCCAGCAGCTTAGGACGGGTCCCTGAAGCTTTCTTT. Residues: CASSLGRVPEAFF.

The chain is built from TRBV19 and TRBJ1-5; tentative D call: TRBD1 (5 bases). CDR1 is LNHDA, CDR2 SQIVND, per germline (reference sequence). The CDR3 sequence is 16 residues long. Deletions cut 0 bases from V and 4 bases from J, with 13 bases between. The CDR3 loop reads CASSIDRGGRNQPQHF. The CDR3 DNA is TGTGCCAGTAGTATAGATCGGGGGGGACGGAATCAGCCCCAGCATTTT. The variable domain in full, completed from reference TRBV19 and TRBJ1-5, reads DGGITQSPKYLFRKEGQNVTLSCEQNLNHDAMYWYRQDPGQGLRLIYYSQIVNDFQKGDIAEGYSVSREKKESFPLTVTSAQKNPTAFYLCASSIDRGGRNQPQHFGDGTRLSIL.

V and J are TRBV29-1 and TRBJ2-3, with 9 bases matching TRBD1. CDR3 length: 13 residues. Germline values: CDR1 SQVTM, CDR2 ANQGSEA. V gave up 6 bases and J gave up 4 bases; unmatched junction bases: 5. As DNA, the CDR3 is TGCAGCGTAGACAGGGGGACAGCAGATACGCAGTATTTT. Translation gives CSVDRGTADTQYF.

Concerning this clone: Sequence at one end of the junction differs from germline and may be a read error. The rearrangement links TRBV7-3 to TRBJ2-5; no clear D. CDR1 and CDR2 from the germline V gene are SGHTA and FQGTGA. This CDR3 contains 14 residues. The CDR3 spells CASSLAASKETKYF. The CDR3 region has the DNA TGTGCCAGCAGCTTAGCAGCGTCCAAAGAGACCAAGTACTTC. Complete variable domain (other parts from reference TRBV7-3 and TRBJ2-5): GAGVSQTPSNKVTEKGKYVELRCDPISGHTALYWYRQSLGQGPEFLIYFQGTGAADDSGLPNDRFFAVRPEGSVSTLKIQRTERGDSAVYLCASSLAASKETKYFGPGTRLLVL.

The chain employs TRBV18 and TRBJ2-1; 9 bases are a match to TRBD1. Trimming took 2 bases from V and 10 from J; bases not matched to a gene: 15. CDR3 length: 17 residues. Germline V gene sequence: CDR1 KGHSH, CDR2 LQKENI. The CDR3 loop is CASSPATGGQGGGEQFF. CDR3 in DNA: TGTGCCAGCTCACCAGCCACAGGGGGACAGGGAGGAGGGGAGCAGTTCTTC.

The genes are TRBV5-1 and TRBJ2-5; 9 nucleotides line up with TRBD2. The CDR3 extends over 14 amino acids. The junction had 3 bases not matched to a gene; V was cut back by 4 bases and J by 2 bases. Germline assignment: CDR1 SGHRS and CDR2 YFSETQ. This CDR3 reads CASSPTSGQETQYF. CDR3 nucleotides: TGCGCCAGCAGCCCGACTAGCGGACAAGAGACCCAGTACTTC.

The chain uses TRBV6-5 and TRBJ2-7; possibly TRBD2 for D (5 bases). Trimming removed 0 bases from V and 3 bases from J, with 9 bases in between. This CDR3 spans 14 amino acids. Germline V lookup: CDR1 MNHEY, CDR2 SVGAGI. The CDR3 DNA is TGTGCCAGCAGTTACTCACGGGGTAGCTACGAGCAGTACTTC. This codes for CASSYSRGSYEQYF.

The chain employs TRBV10-3 and TRBJ2-3, with 8 bases fitting TRBD1. This CDR3 is 17 amino acids long. CDR1 and CDR2 (germline): ENHRY, SYGVKD. V was clipped by 5 bases and J by 1 base; unmatched bases: 11. The DNA for the CDR3 is TGTGCCATCAGTCAGACGACAGGGGAGTTTGGCACAGATACGCAGTATTTT. Translating gives CAISQTTGEFGTDTQYF.

V gene TRBV4-1 combines with J gene TRBJ2-3, with TRBD1 as a possible D gene (5 bases). The CDR3 sequence is 15 residues long. Germline V gives CDR1 MGHRA, CDR2 YSYEKL. The V gene lost 2 bases and the J gene lost 5 bases, with 14 bases spanning the gap. The chain's CDR3 is CASSQFVGDGDTQYF. The DNA of the CDR3 is TGCGCCAGCAGCCAATTTGTAGGGGATGGAGATACGCAGTATTTT.

This sequence joins TRBV11-3 and TRBJ1-2, with 7 bases fitting TRBD1. Germline CDR1 reads SGHNT; CDR2 reads YENEEA. Trimming cost V 6 bases and J 4 bases; bases outside gene matches: 14. This CDR3 region has 16 residues. This chain's CDR3 is CASRGQDNSSIYGYTF. The CDR3, as DNA: TGTGCCAGCAGAGGACAGGACAACTCCTCGATCTATGGCTACACCTTC. The variable domain in full, completed from reference TRBV11-3 and TRBJ1-2, reads EAGVVQSPRYKIIEKKQPVAFWCNPISGHNTLYWYLQNLGQGPELLIRYENEEAVDDSQLPKDRFSAERLKGVDSTLKIQPAELGDSAVYLCASRGQDNSSIYGYTFGSGTRLTVV.

This rearrangement joins TRBV5-1 to TRBJ1-2; 9 bases match TRBD1. V lost 0 bases to trimming and J lost 7 bases; unmatched junction nucleotides: 7. CDR1 and CDR2 from the germline V gene are SGHRS and YFSETQ. This CDR3 spans 15 amino acids. CDR3 loop: CASSLGGQGKTGYTF. CDR3 bases: TGCGCCAGCAGCTTGGGGGGACAGGGAAAGACTGGCTACACCTTC. The full variable domain, in which reference TRBV5-1 and TRBJ1-2 provide the parts outside the CDR3, is KAGVTQTPRYLIKTRGQQVTLSCSPISGHRSVSWYQQTPGQGLQFLFEYFSETQRNKGNFPGRFSGRQFSNSRSEMNVSTLELGDSALYLCASSLGGQGKTGYTFGSGTRLTVV.

Only one count was recorded for this clone. This chain links TRBV28 with TRBJ1-2; the match to TRBD1 covers 10 bases. Germline V gives CDR1 MDHEN, CDR2 SYDVKM. With 6 bases clipped from V and 8 bases from J, the junction kept 6 bases outside the gene matches. The CDR3 is 13 residues long. The CDR3 here is CASRDRGAEGYTF. CDR3 in DNA: TGTGCCAGCAGGGACAGGGGGGCGGAAGGCTACACCTTC.

The gene calls are TRBV6-2 or TRBV6-3 and TRBJ1-5, with D maybe TRBD1 (6 bases). Looked up from germline, CDR1 is MNHEY and CDR2 is SVGEGT. V lost 2 bases to trimming and J lost 0 bases, with 14 bases between them. The CDR3 runs to 17 residues. The CDR3 here is CASSYGRGGNSNQPQHF. For the CDR3, the DNA is TGTGCCAGCAGTTACGGCCGAGGGGGAAATAGCAATCAGCCCCAGCATTTT.

The chain links TRBV18 to TRBJ1-2, with TRBD1 identical over 7 bases. This CDR3 has 13 residues. The germline V gene encodes CDR1 KGHSH and CDR2 LQKENI. V dropped 4 bases and J dropped 4; count of bases not matched to a gene: 3. The CDR3 DNA follows: TGTGCCAGCTCACAGGGGGCTATCTATGGCTACACCTTC. Its translation: CASSQGAIYGYTF.

This chain links TRBV4-1 with TRBJ2-7; D is perhaps TRBD1 (5 bases). Germline CDR1 MGHRA, CDR2 YSYEKL. V lost 2 bases and J lost 0, with 11 bases in between. The CDR3 consists of 15 residues. The CDR3 reads CASSQSKGDSYEQYF. DNA for the CDR3: TGCGCCAGCAGCCAATCTAAAGGGGACTCCTACGAGCAGTACTTC.

The V and J genes are TRBV15 and TRBJ1-1; 8 nucleotides line up with TRBD1. After removal of 0 bases from V and 4 bases from J, the junction contained 7 bases not matched to a gene. The CDR3 extends over 16 amino acids. Germline lookup yields CDR1 LNHNV and CDR2 YYDKDF (reference sequence). The CDR3 bases are TGTGCCACCAGCAGAGACGATTGGACAGGGACCACTGAAGCTTTCTTT. This gives the protein CATSRDDWTGTTEAFF. The full variable domain, completed using reference TRBV15 and TRBJ1-1, is DAMVIQNPRYQVTQFGKPVTLSCSQTLNHNVMYWYQQKSSQAPKLLFHYYDKDFNNEADTPDNFQSRRPNTSFCFLDIRSPGLGDTAMYLCATSRDDWTGTTEAFFGQGTRLTVV.

The gene calls are TRBV3-1 (or the pseudogene TRBV3-2) and TRBJ1-2, with a weak D call TRBD1 (6 bases). The CDR3 has 12 residues. Per the germline V gene, CDR1 is LGHDT and CDR2 is YNNKEL (reference sequence). The V gene lost 4 bases and the J gene lost 10 bases, with 13 bases spanning the gap. The CDR3 sequence: CASSPGGLDYTF. The CDR3 DNA follows: TGTGCCAGCAGCCCCGGGGGGCTTGACTACACCTTC.

V and J are TRBV15 and TRBJ1-1; 7 bases agree with TRBD1. CDR3 length equals 15 residues. Germline V lookup: CDR1 LNHNV, CDR2 YYDKDF (reference sequence). The trim removed 2 bases at V and 3 bases at J, leaving 6 bases unmatched. The CDR3: CATSRSDRAYTEAFF. The CDR3 DNA follows: TGTGCCACCAGCAGAAGTGACAGGGCCTACACTGAAGCTTTCTTT.

The chain joins TRBV5-1 to TRBJ2-2; D is possibly TRBD2 (5 bases). Germline V lookup: CDR1 SGHRS, CDR2 YFSETQ. V shed 0 bases and J shed 2 bases, with 11 bases lying between them. The CDR3 totals 16 residues. The CDR3 region has the DNA TGCGCCAGCAGCTTGGTTCCAGCGGATAACACCGGGGAGCTGTTTTTT. As protein: CASSLVPADNTGELFF. Combining the CDR3 with reference TRBV5-1 and TRBJ2-2 gives the whole variable domain KAGVTQTPRYLIKTRGQQVTLSCSPISGHRSVSWYQQTPGQGLQFLFEYFSETQRNKGNFPGRFSGRQFSNSRSEMNVSTLELGDSALYLCASSLVPADNTGELFFGEGSRLTVL.

The rearrangement links TRBV19 to TRBJ1-2, with D possibly TRBD1 on 6 matching bases. Germline loops: CDR1 LNHDA, CDR2 SQIVND (reference sequence). V lost 5 bases, J lost 2 bases, and 15 bases lay in between. The CDR3 is 15 amino acids. CDR3 sequence reads: CASSAGAQMNYGYTF. DNA of the CDR3: TGTGCCAGTAGTGCGGGGGCACAGATGAACTATGGCTACACCTTC. Combining the CDR3 with reference TRBV19 and TRBJ1-2 gives the whole variable domain DGGITQSPKYLFRKEGQNVTLSCEQNLNHDAMYWYRQDPGQGLRLIYYSQIVNDFQKGDIAEGYSVSREKKESFPLTVTSAQKNPTAFYLCASSAGAQMNYGYTFGSGTRLTVV.

The chain is built from TRBV6-2 or TRBV6-3 and TRBJ2-3; 7 bases agree with TRBD2. The germline V gene has CDR1 MNHEY and CDR2 SVGEGT. J lost 2 bases, V lost 3 bases, and 5 bases had no gene match. This CDR3 is 15 amino acids long. The CDR3 protein is CASSYGGGTTDTQYF. The CDR3 DNA follows: TGTGCCAGCAGTTATGGCGGGGGAACCACAGATACGCAGTATTTT.